This T cell receptor (beta chain) was recovered during a study of blood T cell repertoires in COVID-19. Study-wide background: Researchers got acute and convalescent COVID-19 samples from the United States, Italy and Spain. Sample material is recorded as cDNA or gDNA derived from T cells, B-cell-depleted T cells, or PBMCs.

Sequencing was performed with immunoSEQ multiplex PCR; in TCRdb, only in-frame clones are kept and a portion is missing. The repertoire has 69,000 or so clones, 80% to 90% of them found once; the top ten carry roughly 4.8%. The germline CDR1 and CDR2 sequences are MDHEN and SYDVKM. This CDR3 is 12 amino acids long. Germline trimming cut 8 bases from V and 8 bases from J; bases unmatched to any gene: 8. The V call is TRBV28, the J call TRBJ1-2; 7 bases match TRBD1. The TCR sequence derives from a woman older than 75 with active or convalescent COVID-19. Sample: peripheral blood. The CDR3 sequence is CASGRTGDGYTF. In DNA form, the CDR3 reads TGTGCCAGCGGACGGACAGGAGACGGCTACACCTTC.